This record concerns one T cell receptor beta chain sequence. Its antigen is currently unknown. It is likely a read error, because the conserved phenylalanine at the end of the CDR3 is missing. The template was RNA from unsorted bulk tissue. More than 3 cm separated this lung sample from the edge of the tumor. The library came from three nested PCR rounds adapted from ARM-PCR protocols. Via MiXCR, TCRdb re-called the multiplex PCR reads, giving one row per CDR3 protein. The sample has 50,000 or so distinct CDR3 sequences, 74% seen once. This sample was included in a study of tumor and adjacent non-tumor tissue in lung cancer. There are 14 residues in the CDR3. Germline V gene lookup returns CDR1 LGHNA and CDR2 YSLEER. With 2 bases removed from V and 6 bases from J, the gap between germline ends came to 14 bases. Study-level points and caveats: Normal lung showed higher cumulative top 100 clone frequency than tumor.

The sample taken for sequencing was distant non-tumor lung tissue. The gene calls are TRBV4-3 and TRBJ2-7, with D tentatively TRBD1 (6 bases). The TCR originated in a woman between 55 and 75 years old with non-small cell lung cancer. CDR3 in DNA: TGCGCCAGCAGCCAACATTTGGACAGTTCCGAGCAGTACCTC. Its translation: CASSQHLDSSEQYL.